This T cell receptor (beta chain) was observed in a study of blood T cell repertoires in COVID-19. The length of the CDR3 is 12 residues. V dropped 5 bases and J dropped 9; count of bases not matched to a gene: 2. In germline, CDR1 is SGHTA, CDR2 FQGTGA. Participant ages covered about 18 to 100 years across 25 or so US areas. Donors were grouped by their self-reported clinical history. Generated by immunoSEQ multiplex PCR, the TCRdb table keeps only in-frame clones and is missing some. Of 250,000 to 300,000 clones detected, about 90% appear once; the ten largest clones hold 1.2%. The genes are TRBV7-3 and TRBJ2-4, with 9 bases that match TRBD1. This TCR came from a human donor in a cohort exposed to, infected with or recovered from COVID-19 (not recorded which). The donor label of this sample is uncertain. The source material was PBMCs or T cells enriched from blood (not recorded which). The DNA of the CDR3 is TGTGCCAGCAGCCAGACAGGGGGCATTCAGTACTTC. This gives the protein CASSQTGGIQYF. Variable domain in full (rest from reference TRBV7-3 and TRBJ2-4): GAGVSQTPSNKVTEKGKYVELRCDPISGHTALYWYRQSLGQGPEFLIYFQGTGAADDSGLPNDRFFAVRPEGSVSTLKIQRTERGDSAVYLCASSQTGGIQYFGAGTRLSVL.